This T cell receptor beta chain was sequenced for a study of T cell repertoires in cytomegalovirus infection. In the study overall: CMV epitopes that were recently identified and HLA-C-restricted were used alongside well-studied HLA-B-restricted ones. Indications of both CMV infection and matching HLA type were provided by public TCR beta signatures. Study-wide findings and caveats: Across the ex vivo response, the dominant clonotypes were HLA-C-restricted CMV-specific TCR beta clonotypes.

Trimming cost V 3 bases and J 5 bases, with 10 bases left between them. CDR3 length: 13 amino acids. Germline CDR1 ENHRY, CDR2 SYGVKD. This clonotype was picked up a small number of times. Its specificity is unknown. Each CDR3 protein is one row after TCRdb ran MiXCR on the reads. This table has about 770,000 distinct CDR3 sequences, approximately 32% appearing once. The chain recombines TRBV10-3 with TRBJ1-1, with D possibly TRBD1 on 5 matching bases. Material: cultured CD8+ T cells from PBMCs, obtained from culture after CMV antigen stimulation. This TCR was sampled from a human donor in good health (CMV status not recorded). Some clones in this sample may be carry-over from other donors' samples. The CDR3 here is CAISDLGRTEAFF. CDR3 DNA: TGTGCCATCAGTGATCTGGGGCGAACTGAAGCTTTCTTT.